This TCR beta chain was identified during a study of T-cell reconstitution after alpha-beta-depleted transplantation in children (dated by TCRdb to 2016 to 2018). In the study overall: Using TCR repertoire profiling, the study quantitatively followed how T-cell immune reconstitution unfolded in children after TCRalphabeta/CD19-depleted allogeneic hematopoietic cell transplantation.

A remark on this clonotype: It lacks a known antigen. No per-base quality is available; no much larger clone lies one base away.

Preparation of the library involved PCR. The sequencer was an Illumina HiSeq 2500. Molecular barcoding was employed in the preparation of TCR libraries, with unique molecular identifiers being used to normalize TCRbeta repertoire quantification. The public sequencing data were trimmed at Q25 with fastp and processed into clonotypes with MiXCR by TCRdb, which kept only in-frame beta chains. Every CDR3 protein is listed once, alongside the most common genes and DNA of its rows. The sample table holds about 980,000 distinct CDR3 sequences, of which roughly 31% were seen once. Roughly 30% of the sample is taken by the ten largest. The study at large found these results: The high TCRbeta diversity at day 60 in some patients was ascribed to recipient T cells and intrathymic progenitors that had survived conditioning. Apparently early alphabetaT-cell count recovery about two months after transplant reportedly relied on only several hundred rapidly expanded clones derived from non-depleted graft cells. Over the following months the frequencies of hyperexpanded clones went down, and after one year T-cell counts and TCRbeta diversity were mostly credited to newly produced T cells.

The sample's treatment or condition label is to be understood as: allogeneic hematopoietic cell transplantation with graft depleted of TCRalphabeta T cells and CD19 B cells. Transplant recipients were children who received TCRalphabeta/CD19-depleted allogeneic hematopoietic cell grafts. The sample consisted of PBMCs, mostly from graft donor cells, taken 360 days after TCRalphabeta/CD19-depleted stem cell transplant. The receptor comes from a boy under two years old who had a stem cell transplant for SCID, so the T cells may come from the graft donor.

The DNA sequence is given as TGTGCCATCAGTGAGCAGGGATCGGAGACCCAGTACTTC. Its translation is CAISEQGSETQYF. Recombination joined TRBV10-3 with TRBJ2-5; the D gene is perhaps TRBD1, from 5 matching bases. V is pared back by 2 bases and J by 5 bases, with 9 bases lying between the germline termini. CDR3 length: 13 amino acids, cysteine to phenylalanine. The sequence is cut down to CDR3 DNA, 39 bases in frame from base 1. As encoded in the germline V gene, CDR1 is ENHRY while CDR2 is SYGVKD.